This TCR beta chain derives from a study of blood T cells in healthy people across ages. Study observations and caveats: The study found more naive CD4+ cells and higher diversity in long-lived than aged donors.

Extraction of total RNA produced a minimum of 5 micrograms from each sample. The sample holds a few counts of this clonotype. Its antigen is unknown. Germline-derived CDR1 and CDR2 are DFQATT and SNEGSKA (reference sequence). The CDR3 has 14 residues. The junction had 7 bases not matched to a gene; V was cut back by 6 bases and J by 4 bases. With a J-beta primer mix and a sample-barcoded 5' primer, a second PCR ran roughly 6 to 11 cycles. One entry per CDR3 protein results from TCRdb running MiXCR on the 5' RACE reads. The table has about 1.6 million distinct CDR3 sequences, roughly 32% seen once. The chain carries TRBV20-1 and TRBJ2-1, with 9 bases matching TRBD2. Sequences were obtained from blood. This clonotype was sampled from a woman aged 25 to 39 in good health. In DNA, the CDR3 is TGCAGTGCCACCCTCCTAGCGGGGTACAATGAGCAGTTCTTC. The encoded protein is CSATLLAGYNEQFF.